Each of the 14 T cell receptor beta chains below was sequenced from the same sample in a study of T cells after yellow fever vaccination. TCRdb reprocessed the 5' RACE reads via MiXCR and lists one record per CDR3 protein. This sample yields 510,000 or so distinct CDR3 sequences, of which about 19% are seen a single time; around an eighth belongs to the top ten. Sequencing used PBMCs, obtained 15 days after the yellow fever booster vaccination. These receptor sequences come from a man between 25 and 39 years old who received the YFV17D yellow fever vaccine.

The chain recombines TRBV5-6 with TRBJ2-3; D gene unclear. CDR1 is SGHDT, CDR2 YYEEEE, per germline. V lost 8 bases to trimming and J lost 8 bases, with 21 bases between them. The CDR3 spans 14 residues. The CDR3 coding sequence is TGTGCCAGGGGCCCCGGGCTCGTCTGCGGTACGCAGTATTTT. This codes for CARGPGLVCGTQYF.

The table lists this clonotype with a few counts. V is TRBV12-3 or TRBV12-4 and J is TRBJ1-6, with D hard to call. The V and J ends lost 7 bases and 6 bases respectively, with 13 bases between them. The CDR3 is 14 residues long. CDR3: CASKGYGLNSPLHF. In DNA form, the CDR3 reads TGTGCCAGCAAAGGATATGGGCTTAATTCACCCCTCCACTTT.

The chain combines TRBV5-4 with TRBJ2-3, with TRBD2 identical over 15 bases. Germline values: CDR1 SGHNT, CDR2 YYREEE (reference sequence). V lost 4 bases, J lost 4 bases, and 4 bases stayed unmatched. The CDR3 is 16 amino acids. CDR3 nucleotides: TGTGCCAGCAGCCCCCGGACTAGCGGGAGGGCAGATACGCAGTATTTT. Residues: CASSPRTSGRADTQYF.

This clonotype has a handful of counts. The V call is TRBV9, the J call TRBJ2-3, with D unresolved. CDR1 is SGDLS, CDR2 YYNGEE, per germline. V lost 0 bases and J 6 bases, leaving 14 bases between the germline ends. The CDR3 totals 15 residues. In nucleotides, the CDR3 is TGTGCCAGCAGCGTAGCTTGGGCCCCCAGGGATACGCAGTATTTT. It yields the protein CASSVAWAPRDTQYF.

This clonotype turned up a few times. This chain links TRBV5-1 with TRBJ1-4; no clear D gene. The CDR3 sequence is 15 residues long. Per the germline V gene, CDR1 is SGHRS and CDR2 is YFSETQ. V lost 4 bases to trimming and J lost 7 bases, with 17 bases between them. The CDR3 DNA is TGCGCCAGCAGCGCCCGGACGAGCCCCGGTGAAAAACTGTTTTTT. It codes for CASSARTSPGEKLFF. Looking up the rest from reference TRBV5-1 and TRBJ1-4 gives the full variable domain: KAGVTQTPRYLIKTRGQQVTLSCSPISGHRSVSWYQQTPGQGLQFLFEYFSETQRNKGNFPGRFSGRQFSNSRSEMNVSTLELGDSALYLCASSARTSPGEKLFFGSGTQLSVL.

In its sample, this clonotype was seen a few times. V gene TRBV6-2 or TRBV6-3 combines with J gene TRBJ2-1; TRBD1 matches 8 bases. CDR1 and CDR2 (germline): MNHEY, SVGEGT. Unmatched junction bases numbered 12, after V lost 5 bases and J lost 9 bases. This CDR3 region has 15 residues. The CDR3 reads CASSTTEQGVVEQFF. The CDR3, as DNA: TGTGCCAGCAGTACGACTGAACAGGGGGTGGTTGAGCAGTTCTTC.

The chain carries TRBV20-1 and TRBJ2-1, with a weak D call TRBD1 (5 bases). The CDR3 length is 16 residues. V lost 3 bases and J lost 0, with 15 bases in between. Germline V gene lookup returns CDR1 DFQATT and CDR2 SNEGSKA (reference sequence). The CDR3 here is CSARSKQESSYNEQFF. In DNA form, the CDR3 reads TGCAGTGCTAGGTCTAAACAGGAGAGCTCCTACAATGAGCAGTTCTTC.

The chain uses TRBV29-1 and TRBJ2-3, with D maybe TRBD2 (5 bases). Trimming removed 7 bases at V and 5 bases at J, with 19 bases between. CDR3 length: 14 amino acids. Germline V CDR1 and CDR2: SQVTM, ANQGSEA. DNA for the CDR3: TGCAGCGCTACCTACGGGGTCCGGGGAGATACGCAGTATTTT. As protein: CSATYGVRGDTQYF.

The table lists this clonotype with a few counts. The V call is TRBV7-3, the J call TRBJ2-3; D ambiguous. V dropped 5 bases and J dropped 0 bases, with 12 bases sitting between them. CDR3 size: 15 residues. Germline CDR1 SGHTA, CDR2 FQGTGA. This CDR3 reads CASSNDILSTDTQYF. The CDR3 DNA reads as TGTGCCAGCAGCAACGATATCCTGAGCACAGATACGCAGTATTTT. Drawing the rest from reference TRBV7-3 and TRBJ2-3, the complete variable domain is GAGVSQTPSNKVTEKGKYVELRCDPISGHTALYWYRQSLGQGPEFLIYFQGTGAADDSGLPNDRFFAVRPEGSVSTLKIQRTERGDSAVYLCASSNDILSTDTQYFGPGTRLTVL.

In this sample, this clonotype turned up many times. The rearrangement uses TRBV20-1 and TRBJ2-1, with D possibly called TRBD1 or TRBD2 (5 bases each). Trimming took 4 bases from V and 3 from J, leaving 16 bases between them. CDR1 and CDR2 (germline): DFQATT, SNEGSKA (reference sequence). This CDR3 is built from 15 residues. In nucleotides, the CDR3 is TGCAGTGCTACTCGAGAGTGGGACGACTACAATGAGCAGTTCTTC. This gives the protein CSATREWDDYNEQFF.

This clonotype was counted only a few times. The V gene is TRBV4-1, the J gene TRBJ1-1; D unresolved. Trimming took off 0 bases at V and 12 bases at J, with 11 bases between the two ends. The CDR3 has 12 residues. CDR1 is MGHRA, CDR2 YSYEKL, per germline. CDR3 coding DNA: TGCGCCAGCAGCCAAGAAGACGGAGAACCTTTCTTT. Its protein product is CASSQEDGEPFF.

The chain recombines TRBV20-1 with TRBJ1-2; D not resolved. V lost 5 bases and J 3 bases, leaving 19 bases between the germline ends. Germline V gene lookup returns CDR1 DFQATT and CDR2 SNEGSKA (reference sequence). This CDR3 spans 15 amino acids. CDR3 loop: CSAAEIGSYHYGYTF. The CDR3 DNA reads TGCAGTGCTGCAGAGATAGGGTCTTATCACTATGGCTACACCTTC.

The rearrangement uses TRBV15 and TRBJ2-7, with D perhaps TRBD2 (6 bases). The CDR3 length is 15 residues. The ends were cut back, 5 bases at V and 7 bases at J, with 21 bases in the middle. The germline V gene encodes CDR1 LNHNV and CDR2 YYDKDF (reference sequence). In DNA form, the CDR3 reads TGTGCCACCAGCTGGGCGGGGCCAGGGCTTTTGGAGCAGTACTTC. It yields the protein CATSWAGPGLLEQYF.

The chain employs TRBV7-2 and TRBJ2-7; 12 bases match TRBD2. Germline loops: CDR1 SGHTA, CDR2 FQGNSA. V shed 3 bases and J 4 bases; nucleotides not matched to a gene: 4. There are 15 residues in the CDR3. The CDR3 DNA follows: TGTGCCAGCAGCTTGGCTAGCGGGAGGGGATACGAGCAGTACTTC. Its translation: CASSLASGRGYEQYF.